This TCR beta chain was sequenced during a study of PD-L1 blockade in urothelial cancer listed by TCRdb under 2017. About the study as a whole: Every patient began therapy in about 2014 and was given atezolizumab 1,200 mg intravenously every 3 weeks. Twenty-five of 29 patients were identified as males with urothelial cancer of bladder origin, and a prior smoking history was reported by 18 of 29 patients. Patients had an ECOG performance status of 0 or 1 and had received between 0 and 3 prior chemotherapy regimens. Blood samples were analyzed at 3 weeks after treatment start (second dose) and at 6 weeks after treatment start. Blood samples gave median yields of approximately 130,000 T cells and 82,636 unique TCRs, along with a median clonality of 0.080. The study, an exploratory multi-omic analysis, examined somatic, immune and clinical correlates of response to PD-L1 blockade with atezolizumab in urothelial cancer. Pretreatment tumor samples and matched peripheral blood, collected serially before and after atezolizumab treatment, underwent TCR sequencing. Durable clinical benefit was defined as a progression-free survival longer than 6 months, and TCR features were additionally tested against progression-free survival and overall survival. In the same patients, pretreatment tumors underwent whole exome sequencing and RNA sequencing in addition to TCR sequencing. Eight to ten patients achieved durable clinical benefit and 15 to 20 did not. Around 30 patients had pretreatment blood TCR-seq, around 24 had at least one posttreatment blood collection, and around 24 had tumor TCR-seq. General study outcomes and caveats: Improved progression-free and overall survival was found to be associated with pretreatment peripheral blood TCR clonality below the median. Small sample size (n ≈ 28) and many exploratory analyses mean the results are intended to be hypothesis-generating. Among patients with durable benefit, tumor-associated TCR clones showed greater expansion in peripheral blood 3 weeks after treatment started (n ≈ 23, p = 0.022).

Each PCR received spiked-in synthetic TCR analog templates so that absolute template abundance could be estimated from read counts. Using the immunoSEQ assay, TCRbeta CDR3 regions were amplified from genomic DNA with bias-controlled V and J gene primers. Sequencing of rearranged TCRbeta segments was performed at approximately 20X coverage. The paper's processing steps were these. Sequencing errors were corrected by clustering, and CDR3s were annotated against IMGT so that V, D and J genes could be assigned. Downstream analyses used only productive TCRbeta rearrangements and left out out-of-frame or stop-codon sequences. To compute clonality, Shannon entropy was normalized by the log of the number of unique productive sequences and then subtracted from one. Clones differing between time points or between blood and tumor were identified by Fisher's exact test with Benjamini-Hochberg correction at adjusted p below 0.01. Not all clones reach the TCRdb copy of this immuneACCESS table, which keeps in-frame sequences only. Checked studies attribute under half of the gap to unresolved V genes and leave the rest unexplained. That table supplies the V and J calls and clone size; D and trimming were determined from the DNA. The sample data list 45,000 to 60,000 clones, and over 75% of these were observed just once. Around 16% of the sample belongs to the ten largest clones.

Concerning this clone: Its antigen has not been determined. Per-base qualities were not stored, and no clone one base away is much larger.

The CDR3 runs 17 amino acids, cysteine and phenylalanine included. Of all the DNA, just the CDR3 is kept, 51 bases in frame from base 1. The CDR1 and CDR2 encoded by the germline V gene are MGHDK and SYGVNS. The germline V end is reduced by 6 bases and the J end by 2 bases; junction bases left unmatched: 13. Per the publication, the time point label means: pretreatment peripheral blood. The cohort comprised roughly 30 patients with locally advanced or metastatic urothelial carcinoma treated at Memorial Sloan Kettering on a trial protocol. Peripheral blood mononuclear cells were collected pretreatment and during treatment, with between 1 and 8 total time points per patient. The Qiagen DNeasy Blood extraction kit was used to purify genomic DNA from total PBMCs and tumor samples. PBMCs were collected pretreatment and during treatment and were isolated and stored as previously described.

The chain couples TRBV25-1 to TRBJ2-1, with 7 bases in between that match TRBD2. The receptor was derived from a man aged 65 to 79 with urothelial cancer. This specimen was PBMCs, taken around atezolizumab (anti-PD-L1) treatment. CDR3 region: CASSVWSRGGPYNEQFF. In nucleotides, the sequence is TGTGCCAGCAGCGTCTGGTCGCGGGGAGGGCCCTACAATGAGCAGTTCTTC.